This entry describes one T cell receptor (beta chain). The antigen is not known. These data originate in a study of T cell repertoires in cytomegalovirus infection. Study-level background: Signatures in public TCR beta sequences pointed to both CMV infection and matching HLA type.

Study-wide results and limits: HLA-C-restricted CMV-specific TCR beta clonotypes were dominant in the ex vivo response. Frequencies of public TCR beta families were cumulated, and this identified carriers of CMV plus the relevant HLA.

The germline CDR1 and CDR2 sequences are SEHNR and FQNEAQ (reference sequence). The CDR3 is 15 amino acids. With 5 bases removed from V and 4 bases from J, the gap between germline ends came to 12 bases. A single record per CDR3 protein comes from TCRdb applying MiXCR to the reads. The table lists fewer than 1,000,000 distinct CDR3 sequences, approximately 31% of them singletons. The specimen was cultured CD8+ T cells from PBMCs, collected from culture after CMV antigen stimulation. This rearrangement joins TRBV7-9 to TRBJ2-6; the D is unclear. The TCR comes from a human donor in good health (CMV status not recorded). Some clones in this sample may be carry-over from other donors' samples. The DNA for the CDR3 is TGTGCCAGCAGCCCCGACATACTCGGGGCCAACGTCCTGACTTTC. It encodes CASSPDILGANVLTF. Full variable domain (missing parts from reference TRBV7-9 and TRBJ2-6): DTGVSQNPRHKITKRGQNVTFRCDPISEHNRLYWYRQTLGQGPEFLTYFQNEAQLEKSRLLSDRFSAERPKGSFSTLEIQRTEQGDSAMYLCASSPDILGANVLTFGAGSRLTVL.